The entry below gives a single T cell receptor (beta chain) sequence along with its context. This entry is derived from a study of T-cell reconstitution after alpha-beta-depleted transplantation in children. The CDR3 spans 16 residues. The germline V gene has CDR1 SGHRS and CDR2 YFSETQ. V gave up 4 bases and J gave up 4 bases, with 20 bases separating them. The TCRbeta library was prepared with unique molecular identifiers. Via MiXCR, TCRdb re-called the PCR reads, giving one row per CDR3 protein. The sample yields hundreds of thousands of distinct CDR3 sequences, 16% seen once. The sequence was collected from a human donor who donated a stem cell graft to a child with acute myeloid leukemia. The chain uses TRBV5-1 and TRBJ2-5; perhaps TRBD2 as D (6 bases). The sample was PBMCs from the stem cell graft donor, taken from the stem cell graft. CDR3 sequence reads: CASSDNPSGSGETQYF. The CDR3 DNA is TGCGCCAGCAGCGACAACCCGAGTGGTAGCGGAGAGACCCAGTACTTC.